This entry is about one TCR beta chain. Its antigen is not known. Trimming removed 2 bases at V and 0 bases at J, with 7 bases between. Germline V gene lookup returns CDR1 SGHRS and CDR2 YFSETQ. This CDR3 spans 14 amino acids. The data are from a study of cytomegalovirus exposure and HLA in healthy donors. Study overall: Previous work identified 100 million or so unique TCR beta sequences from around 180 million T cells. Study outcomes and limitations: One variant, a missense change in DCLRE1C, was linked in a later analysis to TCR beta V- and J-gene trimming. One later analysis reportedly identified an Asian-associated ancestry cluster that showed fewer N-insertions than the roughly 620-donor mean.

Vbeta (60) and Jbeta (13) primers were used in the PCR. Authors' processing steps: Unique TCR beta chains totaled roughly 79 million in a later count, with roughly 11 million of them shared. Clones were sequenced by immunoSEQ multiplex PCR, and TCRdb holds only the in-frame ones, with some missing. The V and J calls and clone size come from that table; D and trimming were worked out from the DNA. Of 85,000 to 120,000 clones listed, around three quarters are singletons. The material sequenced was PBMCs. This TCR was recovered from a boy younger than 18 in good health and CMV-seronegative. The chain employs TRBV5-1 and TRBJ2-3, with D possibly matching TRBD2 (6 bases). This CDR3 is CASSFTSSTDTQYF. CDR3 DNA sequence: TGCGCCAGCAGCTTCACTAGCAGCACAGATACGCAGTATTTT.